Reported below is one TCR beta chain. The V end lost 3 bases, the J end lost 0 bases, and 12 bases lay between the germline ends. The germline CDR1 and CDR2 sequences are SGHNT and YYREEE (reference sequence). The CDR3 covers 15 residues. The data are from a study of blood T cell repertoires in COVID-19. Study details: Both acute and convalescent COVID-19 samples were obtained from the United States, Italy and Spain. From T cells, B-cell-depleted T cells, or PBMCs came the material, which was cDNA or gDNA.

Study processing details: Amplification from reference gene primers served as the basis for estimated nucleated cell counts. Some clones are missing from TCRdb's copy, which holds only in-frame ones; the method was immunoSEQ multiplex PCR. V, J and clone size reflect that table, while D and trimming were determined from the DNA. Of some 180,000 clones in the sample, 85% to 90% are singletons; the top ten hold just under 8.5%. The chain uses TRBV5-4 and TRBJ1-2; perhaps TRBD1 as D (5 bases). Sequenced material: peripheral blood. The source is a woman aged 55 to 70 with acute or convalescent COVID-19. CDR3 residues: CASSSAGRANYGYTF. The CDR3, as DNA: TGTGCCAGCAGCTCAGCGGGCAGGGCTAACTATGGCTACACCTTC.